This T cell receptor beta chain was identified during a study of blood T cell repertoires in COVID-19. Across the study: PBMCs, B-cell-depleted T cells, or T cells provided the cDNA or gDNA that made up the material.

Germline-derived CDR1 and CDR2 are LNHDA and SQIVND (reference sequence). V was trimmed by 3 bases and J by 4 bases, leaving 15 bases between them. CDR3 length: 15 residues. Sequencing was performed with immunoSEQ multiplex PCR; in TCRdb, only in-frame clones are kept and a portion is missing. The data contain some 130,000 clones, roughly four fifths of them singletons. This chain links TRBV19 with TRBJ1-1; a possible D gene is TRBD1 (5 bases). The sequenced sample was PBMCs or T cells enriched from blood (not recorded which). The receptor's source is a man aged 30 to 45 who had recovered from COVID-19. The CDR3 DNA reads TGTGCCAGTAGTATTTGGGGCCAGTCCGGCACTGAAGCTTTCTTT. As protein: CASSIWGQSGTEAFF.